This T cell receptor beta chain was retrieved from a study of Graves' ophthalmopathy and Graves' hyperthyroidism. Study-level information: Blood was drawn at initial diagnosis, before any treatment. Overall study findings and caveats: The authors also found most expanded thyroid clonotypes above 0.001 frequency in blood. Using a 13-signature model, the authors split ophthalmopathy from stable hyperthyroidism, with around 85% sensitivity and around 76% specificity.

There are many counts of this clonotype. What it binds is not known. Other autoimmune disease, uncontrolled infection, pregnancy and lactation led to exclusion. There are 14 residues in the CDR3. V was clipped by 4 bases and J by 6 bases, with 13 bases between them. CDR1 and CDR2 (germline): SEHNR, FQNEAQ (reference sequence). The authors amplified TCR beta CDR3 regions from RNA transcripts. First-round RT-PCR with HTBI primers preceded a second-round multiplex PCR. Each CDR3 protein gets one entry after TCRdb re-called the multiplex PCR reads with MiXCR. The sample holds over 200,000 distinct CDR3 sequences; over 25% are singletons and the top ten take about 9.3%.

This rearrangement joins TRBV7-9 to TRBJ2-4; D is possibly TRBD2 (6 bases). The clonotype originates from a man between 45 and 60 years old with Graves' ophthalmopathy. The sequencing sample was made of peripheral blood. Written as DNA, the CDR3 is TGTGCCAGCAGCTCCCCCGACGGGGGAAACATTCAGTACTTC. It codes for CASSSPDGGNIQYF.